The 13 T cell receptor beta chains presented below share a single source sample, sequenced in a study of beta chain features in type 1 diabetes. Study outcomes and limitations: TCRB CDR3s were moderately but significantly shorter in Type 1 diabetes patients in all four CD4+ subsets.

What these receptors recognize is not known. Since all of the isolated RNA was reverse transcribed, expressed TCRB transcripts were what got sequenced. The assay was immunoSEQ multiplex PCR, and TCRdb's table has in-frame clones only and misses some. The table includes 150,000 to 200,000 clones, approximately 8.7% detected once. The material sequenced was central memory CD4+ T cells from blood. The receptors were sampled from a woman aged 25-40 years with type 1 diabetes.

V and J are TRBV6-5 and TRBJ1-2, with D possibly TRBD1 on 6 matching bases. The CDR3 runs 12 residues. The germline V and J ends were trimmed by 5 bases and 9 bases, with 13 bases remaining between them. The V gene's germline CDR1 is MNHEY and CDR2 SVGAGI. The CDR3, as DNA: TGTGCCAGCAGTCCACAGGGCTCCCGCTACACCTTC. The encoded protein is CASSPQGSRYTF.

In this sample, this clone turned up a few times. CDR3 sequence (DNA): TGCGCCAGCAGCCTGGGACTAGCGGGAGTAGGGGGGGCCAACGTCCTGACTTTC. Its translation: CASSLGLAGVGGANVLTF. The genes are TRBV4-1 and TRBJ2-6; the match to TRBD2 covers 14 bases. Trimming cost V 4 bases and J 4 bases; bases outside gene matches: 6. Germline CDR1 and CDR2: MGHRA and YSYEKL. The CDR3 length is 18 residues.

This rearrangement joins TRBV7-9 to TRBJ2-7; possible D gene TRBD1, 6 bases. The CDR3 spans 12 residues. V gave up 5 bases and J gave up 3 bases, with 8 bases separating them. In germline, CDR1 is SEHNR, CDR2 FQNEAQ (reference sequence). This CDR3 is CASSPTGYEQYF. The CDR3 bases are TGTGCCAGCAGCCCGACAGGCTACGAGCAGTACTTC.

The V gene is TRBV4-2, the J gene TRBJ2-1; 11 nucleotides align to TRBD2. Germline trimming cut 8 bases from V and 4 bases from J; bases unmatched to any gene: 1. The CDR3 is made up of 13 amino acids. The V gene's germline CDR1 is LGHNA and CDR2 YNFKEQ. CDR3 protein: CASGTSGYNEQFF. Here the CDR3 DNA reads TGTGCCAGCGGGACTAGCGGTTACAATGAGCAGTTCTTC.

V usage is TRBV7-8 and J usage is TRBJ2-5, with TRBD1 identical over 7 bases. The CDR3 runs to 13 residues. V lost 4 bases and J lost 2; bases outside the gene matches: 1. Germline values: CDR1 SGHVS, CDR2 FQNEAQ. The CDR3 bases are TGTGCCAGCAGCTCGGGACAGCAAGAGACCCAGTACTTC. Its translation: CASSSGQQETQYF.

This chain connects TRBV27 to TRBJ2-7; the match to TRBD2 covers 9 bases. Looked up from germline, CDR1 is MNHEY and CDR2 is SMNVEV (reference sequence). The ends lost 8 bases at V and 0 bases at J; junction bases unmatched: 8. This CDR3 comprises 15 residues. The CDR3 DNA follows: TGTGCCAGCGGACTACTTAGCGGGAGCTCCTACGAGCAGTACTTC. Encoded protein: CASGLLSGSSYEQYF.

The genes are TRBV5-4 and TRBJ2-5; 13 bases are a match to TRBD2. In germline, CDR1 is SGHNT, CDR2 YYREEE (reference sequence). CDR3 length: 15 residues. Losses at the gene ends were 3 bases for V and 5 bases for J; bases not matched to a gene: 4. The CDR3 reads CASSSGTSGMETQYF. The DNA of the CDR3 is TGTGCCAGCAGCTCCGGGACTAGCGGGATGGAGACCCAGTACTTC.

This clone has more than one count but fewer than ten. This chain joins TRBV29-1 and TRBJ1-4, with unresolved D. The CDR3 runs 12 residues. Deletions cut 4 bases from V and 4 bases from J, with 7 bases between. The V gene's germline CDR1 is SQVTM and CDR2 ANQGSEA. The CDR3 is CSVGLNNEKLFF. Here the CDR3 DNA reads TGCAGCGTTGGACTTAATAATGAAAAACTGTTTTTT.

The table lists this clone with a few counts. The chain employs TRBV29-1 and TRBJ1-1; D perhaps matches TRBD1 (5 bases). Per the germline V gene, CDR1 is SQVTM and CDR2 is ANQGSEA. Trimming removed 5 bases at V and 2 bases at J, with 12 bases between. The CDR3 loop spans 13 amino acids. The DNA of the CDR3 is TGCAGCGTTACGGGACTCCTTAACACTGAAGCTTTCTTT. Translated, it gives CSVTGLLNTEAFF.

This rearrangement joins TRBV18 to TRBJ1-3, with unresolved D. Germline V gene lookup returns CDR1 KGHSH and CDR2 LQKENI. The V end was cut by 6 bases, the J end by 2 bases, with 8 bases between. The length of the CDR3 is 13 residues. CDR3 nucleotides: TGTGCCAGCTCGAGGGTACCTGGAAACACCATATATTTT. Encoded protein: CASSRVPGNTIYF.

In this sample, this clone turned up a few times. The V and J genes are TRBV7-3 and TRBJ2-3; 7 bases agree with TRBD2. The CDR3 contains 16 residues. Germline V gene sequence: CDR1 SGHTA, CDR2 FQGTGA. The V gene end was trimmed by 7 bases and the J gene end by 6 bases; junction bases not matched to a gene: 16. The CDR3 loop is CASTPRESGEGDTQYF. CDR3 DNA sequence: TGTGCCAGCACCCCTCGGGAGAGCGGGGAAGGGGATACGCAGTATTTT.

In this sample, this clone turned up a few times. The chain recombines TRBV4-2 with TRBJ2-5, with 7 nucleotides matching TRBD1. The V gene's germline CDR1 is LGHNA and CDR2 YNFKEQ. The trim removed 4 bases at V and 5 bases at J, leaving 13 bases unmatched. The CDR3 has 16 amino acids. The CDR3 is CASSRPPGQTYETQYF. The CDR3 region has the DNA TGTGCCAGCAGCCGACCTCCGGGACAGACCTATGAGACCCAGTACTTC.

V is TRBV6-5 and J is TRBJ2-7, with 9 bases that match TRBD2. After removal of 6 bases from V and 6 bases from J, the junction contained 6 bases not matched to a gene. The CDR3 sequence is 13 residues long. Germline V gene sequence: CDR1 MNHEY, CDR2 SVGAGI. DNA of the CDR3: TGTGCCAGCAGGGAAGGGACTAGCTTCGAGCAGTACTTC. This sequence encodes CASREGTSFEQYF.